The rows below give T cell receptor beta chains drawn from one sample of a study of blood T cells in healthy people across ages. TCRdb redid the calling of the 5' RACE reads with MiXCR, one entry per CDR3 protein. This sample has over 600,000 distinct CDR3 sequences, with 35% to 60% found just once. The sequenced material came from blood. These receptors were obtained from an elderly man in good health. Each CDR3 is given with its conserved first and last residue. The order of the fields is D gene, J gene, clone size, V gene, CDR3 DNA, CDR3 protein. The D gene is left open where the match is weak. Where a row states a size, it is once, few, many or the class of an expanded clone; other rows omit it.

TRBD2,TRBJ2-1,many,TRBV29-1,TGCAGCGTCGCCGGCGGGAGCTCCTACAATGAGCAGTTCTTC,CSVAGGSSYNEQFF
TRBD2,TRBJ2-7,few,TRBV20-1,TGCAGTGCTAGCCCACTAGCGGGGCTCGAGCAGTACTTC,CSASPLAGLEQYF
-,TRBJ2-3,-,TRBV7-9,TGTGCCAGCAGCTTACCGACTGCCGCTAAGCAGTATTTT,CASSLPTAAKQYF
TRBD1,TRBJ2-1,few,TRBV10-3,TGTGCCATCAGTACAAAAGTTGGGACAGGGGGCTTCAATGAGCAGTTCTTC,CAISTKVGTGGFNEQFF
TRBD2,TRBJ2-7,few,TRBV29-1,TGCAGCGTTGGGACGGGGGGACTCGAGCAGTACTTC,CSVGTGGLEQYF
-,TRBJ1-4,few,TRBV5-5,TGTGCCAGCAGTCCTAACACCCCACGGGGTGAAAAACTGTTTTTT,CASSPNTPRGEKLFF
TRBD2,TRBJ2-1,-,TRBV6-5,TGTGCCAGCAGGGCCGCTAGCGGGTTCGGTGAGCAGTTCTTC,CASRAASGFGEQFF
-,TRBJ2-2,few,TRBV6-5,TGTGCCAGCAGCAGGGGCCTCGGAGGGGAGCTGTTTTTT,CASSRGLGGELFF
-,TRBJ2-4,-,TRBV7-2,TGTGCCAGCAGCTTGGGACTGGCTTTGGAGGCCCAGTACTTC,CASSLGLALEAQYF
-,TRBJ2-5,-,TRBV9,TGTGCCAGCAGCCCAAACGCAGACCAAGAGACCCAGTACTTC,CASSPNADQETQYF
TRBD2,TRBJ2-1,few,TRBV28,TGTGCCAGCAGTTCCCTCGGAGAGGCGGGAGGGTACAATGAGCAGTTCTTC,CASSSLGEAGGYNEQFF
TRBD1,TRBJ2-3,-,TRBV29-1,TGCAGCGGCGGACAGGGGTACACAGATACGCAGTATTTT,CSGGQGYTDTQYF
TRBD2,TRBJ2-1,-,TRBV5-6,TGTGCCAGCAGCTCGCGACGAGCGGGATGGTATGAGCAGTTCTTC,CASSSRRAGWYEQFF
-,TRBJ1-5,-,TRBV12-3/TRBV12-4,TGTGCCGGAGACCTGGGTCTGTTCCCACCCCAGCATTTT,CAGDLGLFPPQHF
TRBD2,TRBJ2-7,few,TRBV25-1,TGTGCCAGCAGTGAACCGGGACTAGCGGGACGGTACGAGCAGTACTTC,CASSEPGLAGRYEQYF
-,TRBJ2-3,-,TRBV12-3/TRBV12-4,TGTGCCAGCAGTGTAAGGCCAGATACGCAGTATTTT,CASSVRPDTQYF
-,TRBJ2-7,many,TRBV29-1,TGCAGCGCCGGGACTCTGGGTGGCGAGCAGTACTTC,CSAGTLGGEQYF
TRBD2,TRBJ2-5,-,TRBV27,TGTGCCAGCAGCATTAGCGGGAGTGTCGAGACCCAGTACTTC,CASSISGSVETQYF